This T cell receptor (beta chain) was captured in a study of T cell changes during pregnancy in multiple sclerosis. TCRdb's table, derived via immunoSEQ multiplex PCR, lists solely in-frame clones and lacks some. Among 75,000 to 95,000 clones, under 95% were seen once, and the ten largest hold approximately 0.99%. V lost 4 bases and J 2 bases, leaving 16 bases between the germline ends. The germline CDR1 and CDR2 sequences are SGHNT and YYREEE (reference sequence). CDR3 length: 15 amino acids. The source is a female donor with multiple sclerosis, enrolled in a pregnancy study. The specimen comprised peripheral blood, sampled before pregnancy. The rearrangement links TRBV5-4 to TRBJ2-7; a possible D gene is TRBD2 (7 bases). CDR3 sequence (DNA): TGTGCCAGCAGCCTTTTGGGGGGGCAGACCTACGAGCAGTACTTC. Encoded protein: CASSLLGGQTYEQYF. The whole variable domain, remainder taken from reference TRBV5-4 and TRBJ2-7, is ETGVTQSPTHLIKTRGQQVTLRCSSQSGHNTVSWYQQALGQGPQFIFQYYREEENGRGNFPPRFSGLQFPNYSSELNVNALELDDSALYLCASSLLGGQTYEQYFGPGTRLTVT.